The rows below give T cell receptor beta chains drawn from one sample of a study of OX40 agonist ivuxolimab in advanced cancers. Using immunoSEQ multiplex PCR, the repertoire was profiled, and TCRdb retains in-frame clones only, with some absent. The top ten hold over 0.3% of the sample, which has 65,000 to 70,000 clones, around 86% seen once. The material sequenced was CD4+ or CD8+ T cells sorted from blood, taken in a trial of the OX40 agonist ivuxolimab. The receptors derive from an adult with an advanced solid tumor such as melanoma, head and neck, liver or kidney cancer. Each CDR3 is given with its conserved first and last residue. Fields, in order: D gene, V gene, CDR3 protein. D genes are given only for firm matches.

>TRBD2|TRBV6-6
CASSYSGEAEQYF
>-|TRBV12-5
CASGAGVAGYTDTQYF
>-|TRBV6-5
CASSYSMESGNTIYF
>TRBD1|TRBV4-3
CASSQDHRGSNTGELFF
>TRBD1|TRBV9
CASSVDPGQANYGYTF
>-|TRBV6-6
CASSYSGPGRNSPLHF
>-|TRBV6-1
CASSEAAQGSYEKLFF
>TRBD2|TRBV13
CASSLSSSGLVYEQYF
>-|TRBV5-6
CASSLSMAPLHF
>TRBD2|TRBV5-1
CASSSGLAGAGELFF
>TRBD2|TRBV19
CASSIDTFPLRGGYNEQFF
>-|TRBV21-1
CASSKTERLPPNSPLHF
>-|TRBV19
CASPTEWDPSNTGELFF
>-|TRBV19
CASSIPQGGYTF
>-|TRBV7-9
CASSTYYEQYF
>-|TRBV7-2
CASSLGRGPQHF
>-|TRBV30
CAWSAQGSYGYTF
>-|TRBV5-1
CASSPGPGGTGNTIYF
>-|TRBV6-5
CASSYSRAGNQPQHF
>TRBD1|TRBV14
CASSRSQGTEAFF
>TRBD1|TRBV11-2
CASSLTTGAETQYF
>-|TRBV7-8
CASSLALRGGSGNTIYF
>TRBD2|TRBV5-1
CASSLVRRGLAGESSYNEQFF
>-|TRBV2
CASTGLETQYF
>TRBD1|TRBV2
CASRAGTGPDTF
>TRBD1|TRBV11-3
CASSLGGQGQEAFF
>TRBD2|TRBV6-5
CASSTGLAGAQYF
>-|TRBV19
CASSIAGGRMNTEAFF
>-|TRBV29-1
CSVTVRSEQFF
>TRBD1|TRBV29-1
CSVRQGNDSPLHF
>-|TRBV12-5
CASGLTGVWETQYF
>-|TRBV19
CASSSSGINTEAFF
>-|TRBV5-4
CASSLVGQEKLFF